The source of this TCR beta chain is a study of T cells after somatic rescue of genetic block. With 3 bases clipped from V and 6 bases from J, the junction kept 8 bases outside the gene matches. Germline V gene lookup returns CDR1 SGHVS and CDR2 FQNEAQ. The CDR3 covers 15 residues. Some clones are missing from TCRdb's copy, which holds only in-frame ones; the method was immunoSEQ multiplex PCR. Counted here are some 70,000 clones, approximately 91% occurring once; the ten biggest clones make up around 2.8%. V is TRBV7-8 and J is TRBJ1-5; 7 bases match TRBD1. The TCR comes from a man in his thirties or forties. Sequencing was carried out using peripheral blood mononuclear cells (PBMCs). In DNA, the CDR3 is TGTGCCAGCAGCTTGGGAGACAGGGTAGGTCAGCCCCAGCATTTT. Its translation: CASSLGDRVGQPQHF. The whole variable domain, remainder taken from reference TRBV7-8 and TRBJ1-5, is GAGVSQSPRYKVAKRGQDVALRCDPISGHVSLFWYQQALGQGPEFLTYFQNEAQLDKSGLPSDRFFAERPEGSVSTLKIQRTQQEDSAVYLCASSLGDRVGQPQHFGDGTRLSIL.